This is a list of T cell receptor beta chains from one sample in a study of blood T cell repertoires in COVID-19. Produced via immunoSEQ multiplex PCR; TCRdb's table is partial and in-frame only. The sample has roughly 220,000 clones; roughly nine tenths are singletons. Material for sequencing was PBMCs or T cells enriched from blood (not recorded which). The receptors here all came from a woman under 30 in a cohort exposed to, infected with or recovered from COVID-19 (not recorded which). Both conserved end residues are part of each CDR3. The D gene is left open where the match is weak. The size field is filled for only some rows; it gives once, few, many or a size class.

TRBJ1-4 15 . . TRBV7-9 CASSLRRGLNEKLFF TGTGCCAGCAGCTTACGTCGGGGGTTAAATGAAAAACTGTTTTTT
TRBJ1-6 14 once . TRBV27 CASSSGFGNSPLHF TGTGCCAGCAGTTCAGGGTTCGGTAATTCACCCCTCCACTTT
TRBJ2-1 16 . TRBD2 TRBV24-1 CATSGPSGRALNEQFF TGTGCCACCAGTGGTCCTAGCGGGAGGGCCCTCAATGAGCAGTTCTTC
TRBJ1-4 14 . TRBD1 TRBV18 CASSQGASAEKLFF TGTGCCAGCTCACAGGGGGCATCGGCTGAAAAACTGTTTTTT
TRBJ1-1 15 once TRBD1 TRBV2 CASLDWDRGNTEAFF TGTGCCAGCCTCGACTGGGACAGGGGGAACACTGAAGCTTTCTTT
TRBJ2-2 15 . . TRBV6-1 CASSEKSGNTGELFF TGTGCCAGCAGTGAAAAATCGGGGAACACCGGGGAGCTGTTTTTT
TRBJ2-7 14 . TRBD1 TRBV5-1 CASSFRDSPDEQYF TGCGCCAGCAGCTTTCGGGACAGCCCAGACGAGCAGTACTTC
TRBJ2-2 15 once TRBD1 TRBV6-5 CASRTGTANTGELFF TGTGCCAGCAGGACCGGGACAGCGAACACCGGGGAGCTGTTTTTT
TRBJ2-5 14 . TRBD2 TRBV5-1 CASSLAGGQETQYF TGCGCCAGCAGCTTGGCGGGAGGACAAGAGACCCAGTACTTC
TRBJ2-7 13 . . TRBV3-1/TRBV3-2 CASSQVFSYEQYF TGTGCCAGCAGCCAAGTATTCAGCTACGAGCAGTACTTC
TRBJ1-3 15 . . TRBV11-2 CASSNAVPGGNTIYF TGTGCCAGCAGCAACGCGGTCCCGGGGGGAAACACCATATATTTT
TRBJ2-5 15 . . TRBV18 CASSPFTSRTETQYF TGTGCCAGCTCACCATTTACTAGTCGGACGGAGACCCAGTACTTC
TRBJ2-3 14 . . TRBV19 CASSTALVTDTQYF TGTGCCAGTAGTACCGCTCTAGTCACAGATACGCAGTATTTT
TRBJ2-1 17 . TRBD2 TRBV7-9 CASSLGEGTGAYNEQFF TGTGCCAGCAGCTTAGGGGAGGGGACTGGGGCCTACAATGAGCAGTTCTTC
TRBJ2-2 14 . TRBD1 TRBV19 CASSDRGHTGELFF TGTGCCAGTTCGGACAGGGGGCACACCGGGGAGCTGTTTTTT
TRBJ1-2 16 . . TRBV15 CATSRERPERSYGYTF TGTGCCACCAGCAGAGAGCGGCCAGAGAGGAGCTATGGCTACACCTTC
TRBJ2-3 12 . . TRBV9 CASSASTDTQYF TGTGCCAGCAGCGCTAGCACAGATACGCAGTATTTT
TRBJ1-3 16 . . TRBV3-1/TRBV3-2 CASSPSTGVSGNTIYF TGTGCCAGCAGCCCCTCCACGGGGGTCTCTGGAAACACCATATATTTT
TRBJ1-1 13 once . TRBV30 CAWSIGMNTEAFF TGTGCCTGGAGTATCGGGATGAACACTGAAGCTTTCTTT
TRBJ2-3 16 . . TRBV28 CASSHPPGLSTDTQYF TGTGCCAGCAGCCATCCTCCGGGACTTAGCACAGATACGCAGTATTTT